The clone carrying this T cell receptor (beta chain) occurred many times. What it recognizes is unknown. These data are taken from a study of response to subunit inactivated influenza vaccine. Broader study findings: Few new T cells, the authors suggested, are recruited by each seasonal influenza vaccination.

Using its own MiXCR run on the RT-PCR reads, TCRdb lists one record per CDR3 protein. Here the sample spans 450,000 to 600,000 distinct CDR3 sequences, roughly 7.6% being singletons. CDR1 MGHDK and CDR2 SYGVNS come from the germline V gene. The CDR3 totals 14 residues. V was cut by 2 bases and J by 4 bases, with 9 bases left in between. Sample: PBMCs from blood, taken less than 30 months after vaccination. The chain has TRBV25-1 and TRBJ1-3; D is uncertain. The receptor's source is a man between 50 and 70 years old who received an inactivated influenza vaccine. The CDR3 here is CASSERRQGNTIYF. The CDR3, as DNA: TGTGCCAGCAGTGAAAGGCGGCAGGGAAACACCATATATTTT.